This T cell receptor (beta chain) comes out of a study of blood T cell repertoires in COVID-19. After removal of 0 bases from V and 5 bases from J, the junction contained 2 bases not matched to a gene. This CDR3 region has 15 residues. CDR1 is SGHRS and CDR2 is YFSETQ in the germline V gene. Clones were read by immunoSEQ multiplex PCR, and TCRdb kept only the in-frame ones, dropping some. Of about 410,000 clones in the sample, around 90% were seen once. The study drew participants aged about 18 to 89 years from approximately 25 US areas. Cohort 3 recovered donors had two negative PCRs, clearance, or symptom resolution.

This chain links TRBV5-1 with TRBJ1-4; 9 positions agree with TRBD1. The clonotype originates from a young man who had recovered from COVID-19. Source material: PBMCs or T cells enriched from blood (not recorded which). CDR3 sequence (DNA): TGCGCCAGCAGCTTGGCCGGGACAGGGAATGAAAAACTGTTTTTT. Its protein is CASSLAGTGNEKLFF.